Presented here are 5 T cell receptor beta chains from one specimen sequenced in a study of T cells in localized non-small cell lung cancer. The data were produced by immunoSEQ multiplex PCR, yet TCRdb's version contains in-frame clones alone and is incomplete. The table records about 33,000 clones, around 87% of them present only once. The input for sequencing was peripheral blood mononuclear cells, taken before any cancer treatment. Receptors originate from a man between 40 and 69 years old with stage III lung adenocarcinoma.

Worth noting for this clone: The same CDR3 also results from other DNA sequences found in this sample. The chain links TRBV9 to TRBJ2-7, with D possibly TRBD1 on 7 matching bases. Germline CDR1 reads SGDLS; CDR2 reads YYNGEE. The CDR3 totals 15 residues. Deletions cut 3 bases from V and 0 bases from J, with 13 bases between. The CDR3 loop is CASSEGQEGSYEQYF. For the CDR3, the DNA is TGTGCCAGCAGCGAAGGACAGGAGGGCTCCTACGAGCAGTACTTC. Full variable domain (missing parts from reference TRBV9 and TRBJ2-7): DSGVTQTPKHLITATGQRVTLRCSPRSGDLSVYWYQQSLDQGLQFLIQYYNGEERAKGNILERFSAQQFPDLHSELNLSSLELGDSALYFCASSEGQEGSYEQYFGPGTRLTVT.

The chain carries TRBV9 and TRBJ1-1; no definite D call. The CDR3 consists of 15 residues. Germline V CDR1 and CDR2: SGDLS, YYNGEE. The V end lost 2 bases, the J end lost 0 bases, and 11 bases lay between the germline ends. CDR3 sequence (DNA): TGTGCCAGCAGCGTTGGCAGGACCATGAACACTGAAGCTTTCTTT. Amino acid sequence: CASSVGRTMNTEAFF. Full variable domain (remainder filled in from reference TRBV9 and TRBJ1-1): DSGVTQTPKHLITATGQRVTLRCSPRSGDLSVYWYQQSLDQGLQFLIQYYNGEERAKGNILERFSAQQFPDLHSELNLSSLELGDSALYFCASSVGRTMNTEAFFGQGTRLTVV.

This clone was found once. This chain joins TRBV7-3 and TRBJ2-3, with D possibly matching TRBD1 (6 bases). V was clipped by 5 bases and J by 1 base, with 10 bases between them. From germline, CDR1 is SGHTA and CDR2 FQGTGA. CDR3 length: 14 residues. Here the CDR3 reads CASSLKGGTDTQYF. The CDR3 DNA reads TGTGCCAGCAGCCTTAAGGGGGGCACAGATACGCAGTATTTT.

The CDR3 nucleotides are TGTGCCACCAGCAGAGATCGGGACAGAAGAGAGACCCAGTACTTC. It is translated as CATSRDRDRRETQYF. The rearrangement links TRBV15 to TRBJ2-5; 7 bases agree with TRBD1. Germline loops: CDR1 LNHNV, CDR2 YYDKDF (reference sequence). Trimming cost V 0 bases and J 4 bases; bases outside gene matches: 5. The CDR3 has 15 amino acids. Based on the CDR3 plus reference TRBV15 and TRBJ2-5, the full variable domain is DAMVIQNPRYQVTQFGKPVTLSCSQTLNHNVMYWYQQKSSQAPKLLFHYYDKDFNNEADTPDNFQSRRPNTSFCFLDIRSPGLGDTAMYLCATSRDRDRRETQYFGPGTRLLVL.

With respect to this clone: This CDR3 fails to terminate in the conserved phenylalanine or tryptophan, so it likely reflects a read error. The chain has TRBV9 and TRBJ2-2; tentative D call: TRBD1 (5 bases). The germline V gene encodes CDR1 SGDLS and CDR2 YYNGEE. The V gene lost 0 bases and the J gene lost 4 bases, with 10 bases spanning the gap. The CDR3 runs to 15 residues. Here the CDR3 reads CASSVAGRGTGELFS. CDR3 bases: TGTGCCAGCAGCGTAGCAGGAAGGGGCACCGGGGAGCTGTTTTCT.